This is a list of T cell receptor beta chains from one sample in a study of OX40 agonist ivuxolimab in advanced cancers. Clones were read by immunoSEQ multiplex PCR, and TCRdb kept only the in-frame ones, dropping some. This table has about 11,000 clones, roughly 80% appearing once. Here the sequenced sample was CD4+ or CD8+ T cells sorted from blood, taken in a trial of the OX40 agonist ivuxolimab. These receptors all come from an adult with an advanced solid tumor such as melanoma, head and neck, liver or kidney cancer. CDR3s include the opening cysteine and the closing phenylalanine or tryptophan.

CDR3 protein,J gene,V gene
CASSPVDSLGEKLFF,TRBJ1-4,TRBV7-9
CASSLMGQVSYEQYF,TRBJ2-7,TRBV7-2
CASSLGVNYEQYF,TRBJ2-7,TRBV5-4
CASSSYEAAGPSGNTIYF,TRBJ1-3,TRBV5-8
CASAGQGIEQYF,TRBJ2-7,TRBV4-1
CASSPTSSRTGAYEQYF,TRBJ2-7,TRBV5-6
CASSKDSGGMNGELFF,TRBJ2-2,TRBV21-1
CASSQDKAYNEQFF,TRBJ2-1,TRBV14
CASSGGPYEQYF,TRBJ2-7,TRBV2
CASPGMNTEAFF,TRBJ1-1,TRBV2
CAWSLNGGYGEQFF,TRBJ2-1,TRBV30
CAWTRGDQPQHF,TRBJ1-5,TRBV30
CASSFQGFYNEQFF,TRBJ2-1,TRBV13
CASTALNGGYTF,TRBJ1-2,TRBV27
CASSLWSNTEAFF,TRBJ1-1,TRBV7-2
CASSVEGGEQYF,TRBJ2-7,TRBV9
CASSPDSWSETQYF,TRBJ2-5,TRBV5-5
CASSQSAALGGTSGSRVQFF,TRBJ2-1,TRBV4-2